Presented here are 14 T cell receptor beta chains from one specimen sequenced in a study of cytomegalovirus exposure and HLA in healthy donors. Primers for the PCR totalled 60 Vbeta and 13 Jbeta. Here immunoSEQ multiplex PCR was the method, and the copy in TCRdb shows in-frame clones only, minus some. The sample has fewer than 140,000 clones, around four fifths seen once. Sequenced input: PBMCs. The receptors originated from a middle-aged man in good health and CMV-seronegative.

This clone was counted only a few times. The CDR3 DNA follows: TGCGCCAGCAGCCTGGACAGAAATCAGCCCCAGCATTTT. Encoded protein: CASSLDRNQPQHF. This chain links TRBV10-2 with TRBJ1-5; possible D gene TRBD1, 6 bases. Germline lookup yields CDR1 WSHSY and CDR2 SAAADI. Trimming pared 6 bases from V and 4 bases from J, leaving 10 bases between. There are 13 residues in the CDR3.

The CDR3 DNA reads as TGTGCCAGCTCACTCGACAACCGTGGGACCCAGTACTTC. It specifies CASSLDNRGTQYF. The chain is built from TRBV18 and TRBJ2-5; no firm D call. V shed 4 bases and J shed 7 bases, with 13 bases lying between them. CDR3 length equals 13 residues. The germline V gene encodes CDR1 KGHSH and CDR2 LQKENI.

CDR3 amino acids: CASSSTTSTDTQYF. The CDR3 DNA follows: TGTGCCAGCAGCTCGACAACGAGCACAGATACGCAGTATTTT. This sequence joins TRBV7-3 and TRBJ2-3; no reliable D call. V dropped 4 bases and J dropped 0 bases, with 8 bases sitting between them. The CDR3 consists of 14 residues. CDR1 and CDR2 (germline): SGHTA, FQGTGA.

A remark on this clone: A junction boundary mismatches the germline segment, possibly from a read error. The genes are TRBV7-7 and TRBJ2-1; TRBD2 matches 8 bases. The CDR3 covers 14 residues. Germline V lookup: CDR1 SSHAT, CDR2 FNYEAQ (reference sequence). The DNA for the CDR3 is TGTGCTAGCAGCCCGAAGACGGGGGGGAATGAGCAGTTCTTC. It yields the protein CASSPKTGGNEQFF.

J is TRBJ1-2 and V is TRBV25-1, with D perhaps matching TRBD1 (5 bases). Germline V gene sequence: CDR1 MGHDK, CDR2 SYGVNS. The CDR3 extends over 15 amino acids. Trimming pared 4 bases from V and 7 bases from J, leaving 19 bases between. The CDR3: CASSAMGLEVGGYTF. CDR3 coding DNA: TGTGCCAGCAGTGCTATGGGACTGGAGGTGGGTGGCTACACCTTC.

V gene TRBV6-5 combines with J gene TRBJ1-3, with TRBD1 matching over 9 bases. This CDR3 region has 14 residues. Germline trimming cut 5 bases from V and 8 bases from J; bases unmatched to any gene: 7. Germline CDR1 reads MNHEY; CDR2 reads SVGAGI. The CDR3, as DNA: TGTGCCAGCAGTCTAGACAGGGGGGTTGACACCATATATTTT. Translating gives CASSLDRGVDTIYF.

The J gene is TRBJ1-1, the V gene TRBV27, with 7 bases fitting TRBD1. Trimming at V came to 3 bases and at J to 11 bases, leaving 9 bases not matched to a gene. Looked up from germline, CDR1 is MNHEY and CDR2 is SMNVEV (reference sequence). The CDR3 runs 13 residues. CDR3 DNA: TGTGCCAGCAGTTTCGACAGGGTGTCGAATGCTTTCTTT. Protein product: CASSFDRVSNAFF.

V gene TRBV5-1 combines with J gene TRBJ1-2, with D tentatively TRBD1 (5 bases). This CDR3 has 15 amino acids. CDR1 and CDR2 (germline): SGHRS, YFSETQ. Trimming took 0 bases from V and 0 from J, leaving 9 bases between them. CDR3 residues: CASSLGGPANYGYTF. The CDR3 DNA reads as TGCGCCAGCAGCTTGGGGGGCCCAGCTAACTATGGCTACACCTTC.

The sample holds a few counts of this clone. The genes are TRBV6-6 and TRBJ1-5, with TRBD1 matching over 7 bases. The V segment lost 0 bases and the J segment 3 bases; nucleotides outside the gene matches: 5. The CDR3 is 16 residues long. Germline CDR1 is MNHNY and CDR2 is SVGAGI (reference sequence). This CDR3 reads CASSYSSTGSNQPQHF. In DNA, the CDR3 is TGTGCCAGCAGTTACTCCTCGACAGGGTCCAATCAGCCCCAGCATTTT.

The V call is TRBV7-8, the J call TRBJ2-5; no reliable D call. V was cut by 5 bases and J by 1 base, with 14 bases left in between. Germline CDR1 SGHVS, CDR2 FQNEAQ. The length of the CDR3 is 15 residues. The CDR3 reads CASSPRIQAQETQYF. The CDR3 bases are TGTGCCAGCAGCCCGCGGATTCAAGCCCAAGAGACCCAGTACTTC.

The V call is TRBV7-2, the J call TRBJ1-5; TRBD1 agrees at 8 bases. The CDR3 is made up of 14 amino acids. Germline V lookup: CDR1 SGHTA, CDR2 FQGNSA. V was pared by 5 bases and J by 6 bases, with 6 bases of the junction left unmatched. This chain's CDR3 is CASSLQGAVQPQHF. For the CDR3, the DNA is TGTGCCAGCAGCCTCCAGGGGGCGGTTCAGCCCCAGCATTTT. Full variable domain (missing parts from reference TRBV7-2 and TRBJ1-5): GAGVSQSPSNKVTEKGKDVELRCDPISGHTALYWYRQSLGQGLEFLIYFQGNSAPDKSGLPSDRFSAERTGGSVSTLTIQRTQQEDSAVYLCASSLQGAVQPQHFGDGTRLSIL.

The rearrangement uses TRBV30 and TRBJ1-1; D gene unclear. CDR3 length equals 11 residues. Germline V lookup: CDR1 GTSNPN, CDR2 SVGIG (reference sequence). V gave up 5 bases and J gave up 2 bases, with 6 bases separating them. The CDR3 spells CAWQTNTEAFF. The CDR3 bases are TGTGCCTGGCAGACTAACACTGAAGCTTTCTTT.

The chain is built from TRBV10-1 and TRBJ2-2; TRBD2 might be the D (5 bases). Germline-derived CDR1 and CDR2 are WNHNN and SYGVQD (reference sequence). The CDR3 length is 14 residues. Trimming took 8 bases from V and 0 from J, leaving 10 bases between them. Here the CDR3 DNA reads TGCGCCAGCTCGAAGGACTCGAACACCGGGGAGCTGTTTTTT. It yields the protein CASSKDSNTGELFF.

This clone was seen only once. This chain connects TRBV2 to TRBJ1-6; no clear D gene. Trimming took off 3 bases at V and 6 bases at J, with 12 bases between the two ends. The V gene's germline CDR1 is SNHLY and CDR2 FYNNEI. This CDR3 region has 15 residues. The CDR3 reads CASSEAVQLNSPLHF. The DNA for the CDR3 is TGTGCCAGCAGTGAGGCGGTCCAGCTTAATTCACCCCTCCACTTT.